This TCR beta chain was recorded in a study of T cell responses to AZD1222 COVID-19 vaccine (dated by TCRdb to the early 2020s). About the investigation overall: TCR sequencing was performed for about 250 trial participants, of whom about 200 were given two doses of AZD1222 and approximately 25 were given two doses of MenACWY control vaccine. Trial participants were enrolled into age subgroups of 18-55, 56-69 and 70-plus years, which contained around 150, 28 and 57 TCR-sequenced participants, respectively.

What the work shows at the level of the full study, not this receptor alone: No day 14 peak-response samples were available, so repertoires were characterized only after the peak T cell response. Spike-specific TCR breadth and depth rose significantly after two AZD1222 doses compared with day 0 and with MenACWY recipients. CD4 TCRs associated with the vaccine covered the entire spike protein, and the dominant responses were in regions 160-218 and 743-854. Conclusions about previously exposed vaccinees are limited because only six or seven AZD1222 recipients were SARS-CoV-2 seropositive at baseline. Epitopes outside the regions mutated in the B.1.351 and B.1.1.7 variants were reportedly recognized by nearly half of the unique spike-specific TCRs. The 56-69-year group was small, and its depth increase did not reach significance, likely because of low power. Participants were mostly white British and included more females than males, and it was suggested by the authors that clonal diversity may have been underestimated.

The CDR3 regions of human TCRbeta chains were analyzed by immunosequencing. Processing in the source paper ran as follows. Repertoire TCRs were checked for matches against a reference library of SARS-CoV-2-specific TCRs that had been generated using the MIRA antigen-specificity platform. Breadth was defined as the fraction of unique TCRs that were SARS-CoV-2-associated. Depth was defined as the fraction of total T cells that were SARS-CoV-2-associated. Using the MIRA data, every spike-specific TCR was mapped to the spike region that the TCR reacted to and assigned to either a CD4 or a CD8 class. Log10-transformed breadth and depth values were compared by one-way ANOVA with Sidak's multiple comparisons tests. Not all clones reach the TCRdb copy of this immuneACCESS table, which keeps in-frame sequences only. Checked studies attribute under half of the gap to unresolved V genes and leave the rest unexplained. V, J and clone size were drawn from that table, and D and trimming were deduced from the DNA. Within this sample are 130,000 to 150,000 clones, with just over 90% of them counted one time only. The ten top clones hold less than 2% of the sample.

CDR1 and CDR2, per the germline V gene, are SNHLY and FYNNEI. The CDR3 goes from the cysteine to the phenylalanine over 11 residues. Left in the record is the CDR3 DNA by itself, 33 bases read in frame from the first base. V and J lose 6 bases and 5 bases, and a span of 4 bases separates them. This clone appeared a few times. The clone's antigen remains unknown. No qualities accompany the bases; no much larger clone lies one base away. The label giving this sample's time point can be read as: about 28 days (+/-7) after the second vaccine dose. AZD1222 recipients with second doses at about 4 weeks or about 12 weeks were pooled, because spike-specific TCR depth and breadth did not differ between schedules. Vaccinee samples came from UK trials COV001 and COV002, including a single-blind randomized controlled phase 2/3 trial of AZD1222 (ChAdOx1 nCoV-19) in healthy adults. For TCRbeta chain sequencing, PBMC samples from trial participants were taken at day 0 and at day 28 after the second dose.

This specimen was peripheral blood, taken 28 days after the second AZD1222 dose. The TCR originated in an adult who received the AZD1222 COVID-19 vaccine. Rearrangement joined TRBV2 to TRBJ1-4; the D gene is not confidently resolved. The DNA is TGTGCCAGCAGGCTCAATGAAAAACTGTTTTTT. Translated, this is CASRLNEKLFF.